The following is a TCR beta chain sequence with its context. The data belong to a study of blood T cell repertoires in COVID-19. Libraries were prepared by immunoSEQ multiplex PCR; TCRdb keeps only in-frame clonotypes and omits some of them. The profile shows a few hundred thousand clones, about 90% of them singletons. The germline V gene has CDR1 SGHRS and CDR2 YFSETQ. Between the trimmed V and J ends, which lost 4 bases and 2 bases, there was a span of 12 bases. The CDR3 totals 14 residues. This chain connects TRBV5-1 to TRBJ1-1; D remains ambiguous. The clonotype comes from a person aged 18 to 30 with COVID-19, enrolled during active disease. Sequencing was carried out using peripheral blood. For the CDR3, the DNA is TGCGCCAGCAGCCCGCTGGGAGGCAACACTGAAGCTTTCTTT. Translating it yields CASSPLGGNTEAFF. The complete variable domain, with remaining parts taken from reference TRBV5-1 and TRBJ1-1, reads KAGVTQTPRYLIKTRGQQVTLSCSPISGHRSVSWYQQTPGQGLQFLFEYFSETQRNKGNFPGRFSGRQFSNSRSEMNVSTLELGDSALYLCASSPLGGNTEAFFGQGTRLTVV.